One T cell receptor (beta chain) is described in this entry. V lost 4 bases, J lost 5 bases, and 5 bases lay in between. The length of the CDR3 is 11 residues. Germline V gives CDR1 MDHEN, CDR2 SYDVKM. The entry originates in a study of blood T cell repertoires in COVID-19. Original handling: The authors estimated nucleated cell counts from reference gene primer amplification. Clones were read by immunoSEQ multiplex PCR, and TCRdb kept only the in-frame ones, dropping some. The V and J calls and clone size are taken from that table; D and trimming were inferred from the DNA. Of 20,000 to 25,000 clones detected, about nine tenths appear once; the ten largest clones hold over 2.5%.

The sequence was obtained from a woman aged 65 to 85 with active COVID-19. The sample taken for sequencing was peripheral blood. The chain carries TRBV28 and TRBJ1-2; D unresolved. The CDR3 spells CASSSGYGYTF. The CDR3 nucleotides read TGTGCCAGCAGTTCGGGATATGGCTACACCTTC.